The 20 T cell receptor beta chains reported below all come from one sample, sequenced in a study of radiotherapy plus CTLA-4 blockade in lung cancer. Measured with immunoSEQ multiplex PCR; TCRdb has only the in-frame clones, and not every one. The sample consists of 50,000 or so clones, roughly 90% of them appearing once. The specimen was peripheral blood, collected from a patient treated with radiotherapy plus ipilimumab. These receptors were taken from a human donor with non-small cell lung cancer whose response to radiotherapy plus ipilimumab could not be evaluated.

Here the CDR3 reads CASSLARRLGVAYEQYF. CDR3 DNA sequence: TGTGCCAGCAGCTTAGCCCGGCGTTTAGGGGTAGCCTACGAGCAGTACTTC. This sequence joins TRBV7-2 and TRBJ2-7, with D maybe TRBD1 (5 bases). The CDR3 runs 17 residues. V gave up 0 bases and J gave up 2 bases, with 17 bases separating them. Germline V lookup: CDR1 SGHTA, CDR2 FQGNSA.

The chain has TRBV5-6 and TRBJ1-4, with D maybe TRBD1 (6 bases). Trimming shortened V by 0 bases and J by 6 bases, and 18 bases separated the two germline ends. The germline V gene has CDR1 SGHDT and CDR2 YYEEEE. The CDR3 is 17 residues long. CDR3 nucleotide sequence: TGTGCCAGCAGCTTGGGACAGGCCCTGCTGGAGGATGAAAAACTGTTTTTT. Translated: CASSLGQALLEDEKLFF.

The chain is built from TRBV7-2 and TRBJ2-7, with 7 positions matching TRBD1. This CDR3 has 14 amino acids. Germline V gives CDR1 SGHTA, CDR2 FQGNSA. The J segment lost 0 bases and the V segment lost 5 bases, leaving 4 bases of the junction unmatched. DNA of the CDR3: TGTGCCAGCAGCGTCCGGGACAGCTCCTACGAGCAGTACTTC. Translated, it gives CASSVRDSSYEQYF.

The J gene is TRBJ1-1, the V gene TRBV10-2; 8 positions agree with TRBD1. The CDR3 has 16 residues. CDR1 WSHSY and CDR2 SAAADI come from the germline V gene. J was trimmed by 1 base and V by 2 bases; bases with no gene match: 6. In DNA form, the CDR3 reads TGCGCCAGCAGTGAGGGACAGGGCCGGGGGAACACTGAAGCTTTCTTT. It codes for CASSEGQGRGNTEAFF.

The V gene is TRBV7-9, the J gene TRBJ1-2; weak D call: TRBD1 (5 bases). V was trimmed by 2 bases and J by 5 bases, leaving 15 bases between them. This CDR3 comprises 15 residues. The germline V gene encodes CDR1 SEHNR and CDR2 FQNEAQ (reference sequence). The CDR3 loop reads CASSLYIREVYGYTF. CDR3 nucleotide sequence: TGTGCCAGCAGCTTATATATCAGGGAAGTTTATGGCTACACCTTC.

The chain couples TRBV7-9 to TRBJ1-1; D is ambiguous. Germline V lookup: CDR1 SEHNR, CDR2 FQNEAQ (reference sequence). The CDR3 runs to 12 residues. Trimming pared 7 bases from V and 3 bases from J, leaving 9 bases between. CDR3 region: CASTYGDTEAFF. The CDR3 nucleotides read TGTGCCAGCACCTACGGGGACACTGAAGCTTTCTTT.

V is TRBV2 and J is TRBJ2-2; D gene uncertain. The CDR3 totals 14 residues. From germline, CDR1 is SNHLY and CDR2 FYNNEI. V was clipped by 4 bases and J by 2 bases, with 8 bases between them. The CDR3 protein is CASSVSHNTGELFF. DNA of the CDR3: TGTGCCAGCAGTGTGAGTCACAACACCGGGGAGCTGTTTTTT.

This chain uses TRBV7-8 with TRBJ2-1; D is unclear. Trimming cost V 5 bases and J 0 bases, with 14 bases left between them. CDR3 length equals 16 residues. CDR1 and CDR2 (germline): SGHVS, FQNEAQ. The CDR3 is CASSPRRLSSYNEQFF. Written as DNA, the CDR3 is TGTGCCAGCAGCCCACGGCGGCTAAGCTCCTACAATGAGCAGTTCTTC. Supplemented by reference TRBV7-8 and TRBJ2-1, the full variable domain reads GAGVSQSPRYKVAKRGQDVALRCDPISGHVSLFWYQQALGQGPEFLTYFQNEAQLDKSGLPSDRFFAERPEGSVSTLKIQRTQQEDSAVYLCASSPRRLSSYNEQFFGPGTRLTVL.

J is TRBJ2-2 and V is TRBV6-5; 7 bases align to TRBD2. V lost 0 bases to trimming and J lost 5 bases; unmatched junction nucleotides: 6. CDR1 and CDR2 (germline): MNHEY, SVGAGI. The CDR3 runs to 16 residues. As DNA, the CDR3 is TGTGCCAGCAGTTACTCGGGCAAGGGAGGGACCGGGGAGCTGTTTTTT. Protein product: CASSYSGKGGTGELFF.

The rearrangement uses TRBV5-1 and TRBJ2-3; 7 bases align to TRBD1. The CDR3 length is 14 residues. Trimming removed 0 bases from V and 4 bases from J; junction bases left unmatched: 2. Germline V gene sequence: CDR1 SGHRS, CDR2 YFSETQ. This chain's CDR3 is CASSLGQGPDTQYF. Written as DNA, the CDR3 is TGCGCCAGCAGCTTGGGACAGGGTCCAGATACGCAGTATTTT.

This chain joins TRBV18 and TRBJ2-4; weak D call: TRBD2 (5 bases). Between the trimmed V and J ends, which lost 3 bases and 0 bases, there was a span of 18 bases. Germline V gene sequence: CDR1 KGHSH, CDR2 LQKENI. This CDR3 region has 18 residues. This chain's CDR3 is CASSPGSDGIIAKNIQYF. CDR3 nucleotide sequence: TGTGCCAGCTCACCGGGATCGGACGGGATTATAGCCAAAAACATTCAGTACTTC.

The chain combines TRBV10-3 with TRBJ1-1; TRBD1 matches 8 bases. Trimming at V came to 5 bases and at J to 6 bases, leaving 5 bases not matched to a gene. CDR1 is ENHRY and CDR2 is SYGVKD in the germline V gene. The CDR3 has 13 amino acids. The CDR3 bases are TGTGCCATCAGTCTGACAGGGGACGCTGAAGCTTTCTTT. Residues: CAISLTGDAEAFF.

The rearrangement joins TRBV7-2 to TRBJ1-3; D gene uncertain. Germline V gene lookup returns CDR1 SGHTA and CDR2 FQGNSA. This CDR3 is built from 16 residues. The V and J ends lost 5 bases and 4 bases respectively, with 18 bases between them. The CDR3 region is CASSPHLPGTGNTIYF. CDR3 nucleotides: TGTGCCAGCAGCCCCCATCTCCCGGGAACAGGAAACACCATATATTTT.

The chain combines TRBV15 with TRBJ2-1, with D unresolved. Germline CDR1 is LNHNV and CDR2 is YYDKDF (reference sequence). Between the trimmed V and J ends, which lost 0 bases and 7 bases, there was a span of 4 bases. The CDR3 is made up of 12 amino acids. The CDR3 here is CATSRERNEQFF. In DNA, the CDR3 is TGTGCCACCAGCAGAGAGAGGAATGAGCAGTTCTTC. The full variable domain, rest sourced from reference TRBV15 and TRBJ2-1, is DAMVIQNPRYQVTQFGKPVTLSCSQTLNHNVMYWYQQKSSQAPKLLFHYYDKDFNNEADTPDNFQSRRPNTSFCFLDIRSPGLGDTAMYLCATSRERNEQFFGPGTRLTVL.

The rearrangement joins TRBV11-2 to TRBJ2-7; no clear D. Trimming cost V 0 bases and J 2 bases, with 8 bases left between them. The CDR3 consists of 14 residues. CDR1 SGHAT and CDR2 FQNNGV come from the germline V gene. In DNA, the CDR3 is TGTGCCAGCAGCTTAGAGCGGTTAGCCTACGAGCAGTACTTC. The encoded protein is CASSLERLAYEQYF.

CDR3 sequence reads: CASLRASGSYEQFF. The CDR3 bases are TGTGCCAGCCTAAGGGCTAGCGGGAGTTATGAGCAGTTCTTC. V gene TRBV6-6 combines with J gene TRBJ2-1, with 10 positions matching TRBD2. V dropped 8 bases and J dropped 8; count of bases not matched to a gene: 9. This CDR3 contains 14 residues. The germline CDR1 and CDR2 sequences are MNHNY and SVGAGI (reference sequence).

The CDR3, as DNA: TGTGCCAGCAGTTTGGGGACAGACTCACCCAGGGGGCCCCAGCATTTT. Protein product: CASSLGTDSPRGPQHF. The chain recombines TRBV28 with TRBJ1-5, with 7 bases that match TRBD1. The germline gives CDR1 MDHEN, CDR2 SYDVKM. The J segment lost 9 bases and the V segment lost 3 bases, leaving 14 bases of the junction unmatched. This CDR3 has 16 residues. Looking up the rest from reference TRBV28 and TRBJ1-5 gives the full variable domain: DVKVTQSSRYLVKRTGEKVFLECVQDMDHENMFWYRQDPGLGLRLIYFSYDVKMKEKGDIPEGYSVSREKKERFSLILESASTNQTSMYLCASSLGTDSPRGPQHFGDGTRLSIL.

The chain uses TRBV19 and TRBJ1-1; TRBD1 matches at 10 bases. The V segment lost 5 bases and the J segment 4 bases; nucleotides outside the gene matches: 10. Germline assignment: CDR1 LNHDA and CDR2 SQIVND (reference sequence). This CDR3 contains 16 residues. The CDR3 DNA is TGTGCCAGTAGTCGTCCCGGGACAGGGGTGGGCACTGAAGCTTTCTTT. Its protein product is CASSRPGTGVGTEAFF.

The chain links TRBV27 to TRBJ1-4; 10 bases are a match to TRBD1. Trimming took 0 bases from V and 7 from J; bases not matched to a gene: 2. The CDR3 loop spans 15 amino acids. Germline values: CDR1 MNHEY, CDR2 SMNVEV (reference sequence). The CDR3: CASSLSGTGVEKLFF. CDR3 DNA sequence: TGTGCCAGCAGTTTATCTGGGACAGGGGTTGAAAAACTGTTTTTT.

The table lists this clone with a count of one. The rearrangement joins TRBV4-3 to TRBJ2-1; 11 bases match TRBD2. The CDR3 has 17 amino acids. Germline trimming cut 3 bases from V and 6 bases from J; bases unmatched to any gene: 10. Germline V gene sequence: CDR1 LGHNA, CDR2 YSLEER. CDR3: CASSHSSSGRSPNEQFF. DNA of the CDR3: TGCGCCAGCAGCCATTCCTCTAGCGGGAGGTCTCCCAATGAGCAGTTCTTC.